This T cell receptor beta chain stems from a study of cytotoxic CD8 clonotypes in ibrutinib-treated CLL (dated by TCRdb to the early 2020s). Background for the entire study: The cohort had 11 relapsed/refractory and under 16 treatment-naive patients; roughly 18 were IGHV unmutated. All remission and progressive disease samples were collected while patients were still receiving ibrutinib. Of the approximately 91 people in the trial, 26 had longitudinal samples available. Response samples were taken after a median of roughly a year on treatment, ranging from about 6 to 36 months. Cryopreserved peripheral blood mononuclear cells were obtained prior to treatment, at the time of response, and at either disease progression or sustained remission. On average, each sample had about 250,000 productive templates and more than 75,000 productive rearrangements. Responses were partial in about 25 patients and complete in 2; after median approximately 67 months follow-up, roughly 14 stayed in remission and some twelve progressed.

The sample's time point label is to be understood as: 20 to 30 months on ibrutinib. For TCR beta library preparation, 2 to 2.5 micrograms of genomic DNA were isolated from cryopreserved PBMCs. Longitudinal blood samples from CLL patients on ibrutinib monotherapy underwent high-throughput TCR beta sequencing. The patients took part in an open-label, single-center phase 2 trial of ibrutinib monotherapy. About this clone: Its binding antigen is unknown. The junction departs from germline at one end; a sequencing error may be responsible.

The full study reports these points: At baseline, clonality was higher than in age-matched healthy donors and showed a strong correlation with circulating CD8+ T-cell counts. At ibrutinib response clonality went up, during sustained remission it held steady, and at progression it dropped back toward baseline. Sampling times were not matched between patients in sustained remission and patients whose disease was progressing, and lymph node repertoires were not examined. Public clonotypes were rare and either contracted or stayed stable during treatment, and the rise in clonality at ibrutinib response reflected the expansion of private clonotypes.

Each clonotype received, on average, 10x coverage in deep resolution sequencing performed on a MiSeq, where the target depth lay between 1 in 1 million and 1 in 200,000 T cells. TCR beta libraries were generated with the immunoSEQ hsTCRB Kit. The published analysis was carried out like this. ImmunoSEQ Data Assistant and ImmunoSEQ Analyzer were used for data analysis, and V, D and J genes were assigned according to IMGT definitions. Clonality was computed as one minus normalized Shannon entropy of productive rearrangement frequencies, ranging from 0 to 1. Only overrepresented clonotypes making up at least 0.05% of each patient's repertoire were included in the public clonotype analysis. Repertoires from approximately 13 age-matched healthy donors in immuneACCESS were used as clonality controls. In TCRdb, the immuneACCESS table is reduced to in-frame sequences with V and J assigned. These tables do not hold every clone; where another copy was compared, an unresolved V gene accounts for under half, and the others remain unexplained. That table supplies the V and J calls and clone size; D and trimming were determined from the DNA. The sample includes approximately 130,000 clones, with 80% to 90% observed a single time. The ten biggest clones cover approximately 3.5% of the sample.

The germline V gene (reference sequence) supplies CDR1 LNHDA and CDR2 SQIVND. The CDR3 measures 16 amino acids from cysteine to phenylalanine. Of the read, only the CDR3 DNA is kept; its 48 bases are in frame from base 1. The input for sequencing was PBMCs, taken after 24 months of ibrutinib treatment. The TCR sequence derives from a human donor with chronic lymphocytic leukemia. This chain is built from TRBV19 and TRBJ2-7, and perhaps TRBD2 as D gene, on 6 matching bases. The CDR3 has the sequence CASSLEATGAIYEQYF. The DNA sequence is as follows: TGTGCCAGTAGTCTAGAAGCGACGGGAGCTATCTACGAGCAGTACTTC.